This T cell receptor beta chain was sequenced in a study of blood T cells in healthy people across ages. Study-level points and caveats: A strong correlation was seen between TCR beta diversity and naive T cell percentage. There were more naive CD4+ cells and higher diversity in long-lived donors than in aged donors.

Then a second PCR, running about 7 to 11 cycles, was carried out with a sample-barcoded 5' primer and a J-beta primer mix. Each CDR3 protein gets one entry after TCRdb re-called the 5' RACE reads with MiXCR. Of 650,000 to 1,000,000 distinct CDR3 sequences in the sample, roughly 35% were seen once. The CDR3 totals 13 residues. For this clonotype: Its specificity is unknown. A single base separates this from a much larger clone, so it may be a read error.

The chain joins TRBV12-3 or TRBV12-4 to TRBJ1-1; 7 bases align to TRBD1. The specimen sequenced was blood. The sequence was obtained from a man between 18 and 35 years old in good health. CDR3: CASSPSGQTEPFF. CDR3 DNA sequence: TGTGCCAGCAGCCCTTCGGGACAGACTGAACCTTTCTTT.